Each of the 16 T cell receptor beta chains below was sequenced from the same sample in a study of T cells in localized non-small cell lung cancer. Measured with immunoSEQ multiplex PCR; TCRdb has only the in-frame clones, and not every one. This table has about 59,000 clones, about 89% appearing once. The starting material was peripheral blood, obtained before any cancer treatment. Source of these receptors: a man aged 40-75 years with stage I lung adenocarcinoma.

The V and J genes are TRBV18 and TRBJ2-3; 12 bases line up with TRBD1. V lost 6 bases and J lost 4; bases outside the gene matches: 5. There are 15 residues in the CDR3. Germline V lookup: CDR1 KGHSH, CDR2 LQKENI. The DNA of the CDR3 is TGTGCCAGCTCGCCCGGGACAGGGGGCCCAGATACGCAGTATTTT. Encoded protein: CASSPGTGGPDTQYF. The variable domain in full, completed from reference TRBV18 and TRBJ2-3, reads NAGVMQNPRHLVRRRGQEARLRCSPMKGHSHVYWYRQLPEEGLKFMVYLQKENIIDESGMPKERFSAEFPKEGPSILRIQQVVRGDSAAYFCASSPGTGGPDTQYFGPGTRLTVL.

The chain carries TRBV13 and TRBJ1-2; 7 bases fit TRBD1. V shed 5 bases and J 1 base; nucleotides not matched to a gene: 7. Germline assignment: CDR1 PRHDT and CDR2 FYEKMQ (reference sequence). The CDR3 loop spans 15 amino acids. CDR3 sequence (DNA): TGTGCCAGCAGCGCCTCGACAGGGAGTAACTATGGCTACACCTTC. This codes for CASSASTGSNYGYTF.

The chain links TRBV11-2 to TRBJ2-7; D possibly corresponds to TRBD1 (6 bases). CDR1 and CDR2 (germline): SGHAT, FQNNGV. The CDR3 spans 16 residues. Trimming stripped 0 bases from V and 4 bases from J, with 16 bases between. The CDR3 is CASSLDPGAGQYEQYF. The CDR3 DNA follows: TGTGCCAGCAGCTTAGATCCCGGGGCAGGACAGTACGAGCAGTACTTC.

V and J are TRBV6-1 and TRBJ1-2; tentative D call: TRBD1 (6 bases). Trimming took 1 base from V and 3 from J, leaving 15 bases between them. The CDR3 runs to 16 residues. The V gene's germline CDR1 is MNHNS and CDR2 SASEGT. The CDR3 DNA reads TGTGCCAGCAGTGAAGAATATTGGGCAGGGGACTATGGCTACACCTTC. Its protein is CASSEEYWAGDYGYTF.

V and J are TRBV6-5 and TRBJ2-2; 8 nucleotides match TRBD1. After removal of 2 bases from V and 7 bases from J, the junction contained 6 bases not matched to a gene. The CDR3 has 15 residues. In germline, CDR1 is MNHEY, CDR2 SVGAGI. The CDR3 reads CASSYLTGVDGELFF. Here the CDR3 DNA reads TGTGCCAGCAGTTACCTGACAGGGGTGGACGGGGAGCTGTTTTTT.

The V call is TRBV7-2, the J call TRBJ1-1, with 7 bases aligning to TRBD1. This CDR3 region has 15 residues. The junction had 7 bases not matched to a gene; V was cut back by 5 bases and J by 1 base. CDR1 and CDR2 from the germline V gene are SGHTA and FQGNSA. As DNA, the CDR3 is TGTGCCAGCAGCCGCCGGACAGGAGAGAACACTGAAGCTTTCTTT. This sequence encodes CASSRRTGENTEAFF.

The chain carries TRBV5-8 and TRBJ2-1; D remains unclear. In germline, CDR1 is SGHTS, CDR2 YDEGEE. The CDR3 is made up of 11 amino acids. Trimming pared 4 bases from V and 9 bases from J, leaving 8 bases between. Written as DNA, the CDR3 is TGTGCCAGCAGCACGGAAGTTGAGCAGTTCTTC. Its protein product is CASSTEVEQFF.

The rearrangement links TRBV5-1 to TRBJ1-1; no reliable D call. This CDR3 is 13 amino acids long. Trimming shortened V by 4 bases and J by 4 bases, and 11 bases separated the two germline ends. Germline lookup yields CDR1 SGHRS and CDR2 YFSETQ. This CDR3 reads CASSPDWGTEAFF. The CDR3, as DNA: TGCGCCAGCAGCCCCGACTGGGGCACTGAAGCTTTCTTT. Full variable domain (rest looked up from reference TRBV5-1 and TRBJ1-1): KAGVTQTPRYLIKTRGQQVTLSCSPISGHRSVSWYQQTPGQGLQFLFEYFSETQRNKGNFPGRFSGRQFSNSRSEMNVSTLELGDSALYLCASSPDWGTEAFFGQGTRLTVV.

J is TRBJ2-7 and V is TRBV6-5; a possible D gene is TRBD2 (6 bases). This CDR3 has 13 amino acids. Trimming removed 6 bases from V and 7 bases from J, with 16 bases in between. Germline lookup yields CDR1 MNHEY and CDR2 SVGAGI. CDR3 protein: CASSAAMGGEQYF. Written as DNA, the CDR3 is TGTGCCAGCAGCGCGGCTATGGGGGGAGAGCAGTACTTC.

This clone occurred once. Relative to the germline gene, one junction end is altered; a read error may explain this. CDR3 sequence: CASSAGTRGSAGELFF. The CDR3 region has the DNA TGTGCTAGCAGCGCAGGGACTAGGGGATCGGCCGGGGAGCTGTTTTTT. V gene TRBV7-7 combines with J gene TRBJ2-2; 8 nucleotides match TRBD2. Germline CDR1 and CDR2: SSHAT and FNYEAQ (reference sequence). The CDR3 runs 16 residues.

V is TRBV28 and J is TRBJ2-2, with D perhaps assigned TRBD1 or TRBD2 (5 bases each). This CDR3 has 17 residues. Germline CDR1 is MDHEN and CDR2 is SYDVKM. The V end lost 7 bases, the J end lost 0 bases, and 18 bases lay between the germline ends. CDR3: CASTQLGVRANTGELFF. The CDR3 DNA is TGTGCCAGCACTCAACTCGGGGTCAGGGCGAACACCGGGGAGCTGTTTTTT.

The gene calls are TRBV11-3 and TRBJ1-2; D is uncertain. CDR3 size: 16 residues. The V end was cut by 1 base, the J end by 3 bases, with 15 bases between. From germline, CDR1 is SGHNT and CDR2 YENEEA. In DNA form, the CDR3 reads TGTGCCAGCAGCTTAGGCCAGGATTATGCTTACTATGGCTACACCTTC. This codes for CASSLGQDYAYYGYTF.

The chain joins TRBV5-1 to TRBJ1-2; D not resolved. This CDR3 is built from 13 residues. Germline CDR1 is SGHRS and CDR2 is YFSETQ. V was clipped by 2 bases and J by 1 base, with 6 bases between them. The CDR3 protein is CASSFKVNYGYTF. The CDR3 bases are TGCGCCAGCAGCTTTAAGGTTAACTATGGCTACACCTTC.

The rearrangement joins TRBV27 to TRBJ1-1; no reliable D call. The V end was cut by 3 bases, the J end by 5 bases, with 10 bases between. The CDR3 runs 13 residues. Germline V gene lookup returns CDR1 MNHEY and CDR2 SMNVEV (reference sequence). The CDR3 loop is CASSLARRTEAFF. CDR3 bases: TGTGCCAGCAGTTTGGCCCGAAGGACTGAAGCTTTCTTT.

This sequence joins TRBV5-1 and TRBJ2-5, with 9 bases identical to TRBD2. Germline CDR1 reads SGHRS; CDR2 reads YFSETQ. V shed 1 base and J 5 bases; nucleotides not matched to a gene: 3. This CDR3 comprises 14 residues. The CDR3 reads CASSLFAGGETQYF. As DNA, the CDR3 is TGCGCCAGCAGCTTGTTCGCGGGAGGGGAGACCCAGTACTTC.

J is TRBJ2-1 and V is TRBV29-1; 8 bases map to TRBD1. The ends lost 4 bases at V and 3 bases at J; junction bases unmatched: 11. The germline gives CDR1 SQVTM, CDR2 ANQGSEA. The CDR3 has 16 residues. The CDR3 bases are TGCAGCGTTGTGGGGGACAGGCCCCCAAACTACAATGAGCAGTTCTTC. It yields the protein CSVVGDRPPNYNEQFF.